The clone carrying this TCR beta chain was recorded a few times. Sequencing of TCR-alpha and TCR-beta chains was unpaired. TCRdb keeps only in-frame clones here, not all; method: immunoSEQ multiplex PCR. The repertoire consists of approximately 60,000 clones, with 65% to 90% occurring once and the leading ten covering about 13%. These data come from a study of T cells in tuberculosis. This CDR3 has 15 residues. From germline, CDR1 is SGHNT and CDR2 YYREEE (reference sequence). Germline trimming cut 3 bases from V and 0 bases from J; bases unmatched to any gene: 2. Study-level results: The stringent gate may have excluded weak CD1B-GMM tetramer binders.

Cells were sorted from thawed PBMC rested overnight and stained with GMM-loaded CD1B tetramer, viability dye and anti-CD3. CD1B tetramers were loaded with Rhodococcus equi-derived C32 glucose monomycolate. Sequencing was performed on CD1b-GMM tetramer-negative cells sorted from PBMCs. V gene TRBV5-4 combines with J gene TRBJ2-3, with 9 positions matching TRBD2. The clonotype comes from an adult woman with latent tuberculosis. CDR3 region: CASSSSGTSTDTQYF. CDR3 nucleotide sequence: TGTGCCAGCAGCTCTAGCGGGACAAGCACAGATACGCAGTATTTT. The variable domain in full, completed from reference TRBV5-4 and TRBJ2-3, reads ETGVTQSPTHLIKTRGQQVTLRCSSQSGHNTVSWYQQALGQGPQFIFQYYREEENGRGNFPPRFSGLQFPNYSSELNVNALELDDSALYLCASSSSGTSTDTQYFGPGTRLTVL.